This entry features one T cell receptor beta chain sequence. Its antigen is currently unknown. Documented time point: week 5, during vaccination. Each dose of the vaccine consisted of 300 ug of mutant IDH1 20-mer peptide, with topical imiquimod. Diagnosis in the donors showed new WHO grade 3 or 4 astrocytomas that were IDH1-mutant and ATRX-lost. Sequenced by immunoSEQ multiplex PCR; TCRdb stores in-frame clones only, minus some. The sample shows roughly 51,000 clones, 82% of them seen only once. This sample was included in a study of a mutant IDH1 vaccine in newly diagnosed glioma. Study information: Treated patients had a mean age of about 44 years and an approximately 60% male, approximately 38% female split.

Whole-study results and caveats: The vaccine induced immune responses, and these occurred in roughly 95% of patients.

V was pared by 4 bases and J by 4 bases, with 9 bases between. Germline V gene data show CDR1 as SGHRS and CDR2 as YFSETQ. The CDR3 has 12 amino acids. The clonotype was recovered from a woman between 18 and 29 years old with glioma. Some clones in this sample may be carry-over from other donors' samples. Sequenced material: PBMCs, taken from a glioma patient whose treatment included an IDH1 peptide vaccine. This chain uses TRBV5-1 with TRBJ2-7; TRBD1 or TRBD2 may be the D gene (6 bases each). For the CDR3, the DNA is TGCGCCAGCAGCGGAGGGGGGTACGAGCAGTACTTC. Translation: CASSGGGYEQYF. Drawing the rest from reference TRBV5-1 and TRBJ2-7, the complete variable domain is KAGVTQTPRYLIKTRGQQVTLSCSPISGHRSVSWYQQTPGQGLQFLFEYFSETQRNKGNFPGRFSGRQFSNSRSEMNVSTLELGDSALYLCASSGGGYEQYFGPGTRLTVT.